The 21 T cell receptor beta chains in this list originate from one sample, sequenced in a study of T-cell memory formation after mild COVID-19. TCRdb ran MiXCR on the 5' RACE reads and lists one entry per CDR3 protein. The data show under 300,000 distinct CDR3 sequences, roughly 8% seen once. Sample: PBMCs or a T cell subset sorted from them (not recorded which). The source is a man younger than 35 who had mild COVID-19 (a few samples of this study predate the infection). Cell type and time point are not known.

The table lists this clonotype with a few counts. This rearrangement joins TRBV18 to TRBJ2-3; 12 bases are a match to TRBD1. The CDR3 is made up of 17 amino acids. J was trimmed by 4 bases and V by 1 base; bases with no gene match: 6. Germline V gene sequence: CDR1 KGHSH, CDR2 LQKENI. The CDR3 region is CASSPRRGQGAPDTQYF. CDR3 DNA sequence: TGTGCCAGCTCACCACGGAGGGGACAGGGGGCCCCAGATACGCAGTATTTT.

This clonotype was seen more than once but under ten times. This chain uses TRBV4-2 with TRBJ2-7; D is unclear. V was cut by 0 bases and J by 1 base, with 10 bases left in between. Germline CDR1 LGHNA, CDR2 YNFKEQ. The CDR3 consists of 15 residues. The CDR3 spells CASSQESVKSYEQYF. The CDR3, as DNA: TGTGCCAGCAGCCAAGAATCAGTTAAATCCTACGAGCAGTACTTC.

The V call is TRBV5-1, the J call TRBJ2-5; 10 positions match TRBD2. Per germline, CDR1 SGHRS and CDR2 YFSETQ. The V and J ends lost 2 bases and 1 base, in that order; junction bases with no gene match: 2. The CDR3 is 15 amino acids. As DNA, the CDR3 is TGCGCCAGCAGCTTCAGCGGGGGGGTCCAAGAGACCCAGTACTTC. It translates to CASSFSGGVQETQYF. Full variable domain (rest looked up from reference TRBV5-1 and TRBJ2-5): KAGVTQTPRYLIKTRGQQVTLSCSPISGHRSVSWYQQTPGQGLQFLFEYFSETQRNKGNFPGRFSGRQFSNSRSEMNVSTLELGDSALYLCASSFSGGVQETQYFGPGTRLLVL.

This clonotype was found many times. CDR3 sequence: CASRLGSGRGNNEQFF. The CDR3 DNA reads TGTGCCAGCAGACTCGGGTCGGGACGGGGGAACAATGAGCAGTTCTTC. The gene calls are TRBV6-1 and TRBJ2-1; tentatively, D is TRBD2 (6 bases). This CDR3 is built from 16 residues. From germline, CDR1 is MNHNS and CDR2 SASEGT. Trimming pared 6 bases from V and 5 bases from J, leaving 20 bases between.

The CDR3 sequence: CASSRSGDSTDTQYF. The DNA of the CDR3 is TGTGCCAGCAGTCGAAGCGGGGATAGCACAGATACGCAGTATTTT. The V gene is TRBV6-5, the J gene TRBJ2-3; 7 positions match TRBD2. The CDR3 runs to 15 residues. Germline assignment: CDR1 MNHEY and CDR2 SVGAGI. V trimming: 5 bases; J trimming: 0 bases; junction bases outside the gene matches: 5.

The chain joins TRBV5-1 to TRBJ1-2; TRBD1 might be the D (6 bases). Germline CDR1 is SGHRS and CDR2 is YFSETQ. This CDR3 contains 15 residues. With 1 base removed from V and 4 bases from J, the gap between germline ends came to 14 bases. In nucleotides, the CDR3 is TGCGCCAGCAGCTTGTACGGGGGCTCTAGCTATGGCTACACCTTC. Encoded protein: CASSLYGGSSYGYTF.

This clonotype was detected a few times. The rearrangement links TRBV20-1 to TRBJ2-7, with 7 bases fitting TRBD1. With V trimmed by 6 bases and J by 6 bases, 5 bases remained unmatched. Germline CDR1 is DFQATT and CDR2 is SNEGSKA (reference sequence). CDR3 size: 11 residues. Here the CDR3 reads CSARRQGEQYV. CDR3 nucleotide sequence: TGCAGTGCGCGCCGACAGGGCGAGCAGTACGTC.

This clonotype was seen only a few times. V is TRBV3-1 and J is TRBJ2-4, with D perhaps TRBD1 (6 bases). Germline CDR1 is LGHDT and CDR2 is YNNKEL (reference sequence). V was clipped by 4 bases and J by 8 bases, with 18 bases between them. The CDR3 consists of 15 residues. The CDR3 DNA reads TGTGCCAGCAGCCGTAATACAGGGTCAGGGGACATTCAGTACTTC. Its translation is CASSRNTGSGDIQYF.

This clonotype was counted a few times. The chain uses TRBV5-1 and TRBJ2-6; D perhaps matches TRBD1 (6 bases). Germline V gives CDR1 SGHRS, CDR2 YFSETQ. V lost 4 bases and J lost 2, with 13 bases in between. This CDR3 is built from 16 residues. The CDR3 is CASSVLQGTGANVLTF. The CDR3 DNA is TGCGCCAGCAGCGTCCTACAGGGAACTGGGGCCAACGTCCTGACTTTC.

This clonotype has just a few counts. The chain recombines TRBV18 with TRBJ1-1; D not resolved. Trimming shortened V by 4 bases and J by 4 bases, and 19 bases separated the two germline ends. Germline loops: CDR1 KGHSH, CDR2 LQKENI. The CDR3 has 16 amino acids. The CDR3: CASSLTVGIHSTEAFF. CDR3 nucleotide sequence: TGTGCCAGCTCACTAACAGTTGGAATCCACAGCACTGAAGCTTTCTTT.

This clonotype has ten or more counts. This chain joins TRBV7-2 and TRBJ2-5; perhaps TRBD1 as D (5 bases). The CDR3 extends over 14 amino acids. Between the trimmed V and J ends, which lost 0 bases and 1 base, there was a span of 6 bases. Germline CDR1 and CDR2: SGHTA and FQGNSA. This chain's CDR3 is CASSLARVQETQYF. CDR3 nucleotides: TGTGCCAGCAGCTTAGCCAGGGTCCAAGAGACCCAGTACTTC.

A note on this clonotype: A read error may produce the germline difference seen at one junction end. The chain uses TRBV18 and TRBJ2-5, with D maybe TRBD2 (6 bases). Germline CDR1 and CDR2: KGHSH and LQKENI. The CDR3 consists of 13 residues. DNA of the CDR3: TGTTCCAGCTCACCACCGGGGGTAGAGACCCAGTACTTC. This codes for CSSSPPGVETQYF.

The rearrangement joins TRBV30 to TRBJ2-7; TRBD1 matches at 9 bases. CDR1 and CDR2 from the germline V gene are GTSNPN and SVGIG (reference sequence). With V trimmed by 0 bases and J by 0 bases, 0 bases remained unmatched. The CDR3 runs to 14 residues. The CDR3 DNA is TGTGCCTGGAGTGTGGGACAGGGCTCCTACGAGCAGTACTTC. Amino acid sequence: CAWSVGQGSYEQYF.

This chain joins TRBV5-1 and TRBJ1-5; the D is unclear. The CDR3 extends over 13 amino acids. V lost 2 bases to trimming and J lost 6 bases, with 9 bases between them. Germline-derived CDR1 and CDR2 are SGHRS and YFSETQ. CDR3 region: CASSFEEGQPQHF. DNA of the CDR3: TGCGCCAGCAGCTTCGAAGAGGGTCAGCCCCAGCATTTT. Full variable domain (remainder filled in from reference TRBV5-1 and TRBJ1-5): KAGVTQTPRYLIKTRGQQVTLSCSPISGHRSVSWYQQTPGQGLQFLFEYFSETQRNKGNFPGRFSGRQFSNSRSEMNVSTLELGDSALYLCASSFEEGQPQHFGDGTRLSIL.

This clonotype has a handful of counts. The chain joins TRBV10-2 to TRBJ1-4; the match to TRBD1 covers 8 bases. The V and J ends lost 2 bases and 4 bases, in that order; junction bases with no gene match: 3. This CDR3 is 15 amino acids long. The germline CDR1 and CDR2 sequences are WSHSY and SAAADI. The CDR3 sequence is CASSEIRGLNEKLFF. The CDR3 nucleotides are TGCGCCAGCAGTGAGATCAGGGGGCTTAATGAAAAACTGTTTTTT.

This clonotype was seen at least ten times. The CDR3 is CASSESMAQYF. The CDR3 DNA reads as TGCGCCAGCAGTGAGTCAATGGCCCAGTACTTC. V is TRBV10-2 and J is TRBJ2-5; D gene unclear. CDR3 length equals 11 residues. Germline V gene sequence: CDR1 WSHSY, CDR2 SAAADI. The V end was cut by 0 bases, the J end by 9 bases, with 5 bases between.

This clonotype has a handful of counts. This chain connects TRBV12-3 or TRBV12-4 to TRBJ1-5; no reliable D call. V lost 5 bases, J lost 6 bases, and 14 bases lay in between. This CDR3 region has 14 residues. CDR3 region: CASSPWEVGQPQHF. The CDR3 bases are TGTGCCAGCAGTCCGTGGGAGGTGGGTCAGCCCCAGCATTTT.

This chain uses TRBV12-3 or TRBV12-4 with TRBJ2-1; TRBD1 matches at 7 bases. Losses at the gene ends were 4 bases for V and 4 bases for J; bases not matched to a gene: 4. The CDR3 loop spans 14 amino acids. CDR3 sequence: CASSSRQGYNEQFF. CDR3 sequence (DNA): TGTGCCAGCAGTTCCCGACAGGGATACAATGAGCAGTTCTTC.

This clonotype was counted ten times or more. The chain employs TRBV20-1 and TRBJ2-1, with D unresolved. Trimming pared 0 bases from V and 5 bases from J, leaving 14 bases between. The CDR3 has 15 residues. The germline gives CDR1 DFQATT, CDR2 SNEGSKA (reference sequence). The CDR3 loop is CSARDRLGTHNEQFF. CDR3 bases: TGCAGTGCTAGAGATAGGCTAGGCACTCACAATGAGCAGTTCTTC.

This clonotype was seen a handful of times. The chain couples TRBV20-1 to TRBJ2-7; 9 bases align to TRBD1. The trim removed 6 bases at V and 5 bases at J, leaving 5 bases unmatched. This CDR3 spans 12 amino acids. The germline gives CDR1 DFQATT, CDR2 SNEGSKA (reference sequence). The CDR3 loop is CSAQTGGDEQYV. CDR3 nucleotide sequence: TGCAGTGCCCAGACAGGGGGGGACGAGCAGTACGTC.

This clonotype has only a few counts. Here the CDR3 reads CASRQGSTDTQYF. DNA for the CDR3: TGTGCCTCCCGGCAGGGAAGCACAGATACGCAGTATTTT. The chain joins TRBV5-5 to TRBJ2-3; D is perhaps TRBD1 (5 bases). This CDR3 region has 13 residues. Germline lookup yields CDR1 SGHKS and CDR2 YYEKEE (reference sequence). V lost 10 bases and J lost 0, with 12 bases in between. The variable domain in full, with the rest retrieved from reference TRBV5-5 and TRBJ2-3, is DAGVTQSPTHLIKTRGQQVTLRCSPISGHKSVSWYQQVLGQGPQFIFQYYEKEERGRGNFPDRFSARQFPNYSSELNVNALLLGDSALYLCASRQGSTDTQYFGPGTRLTVL.